The present T cell receptor beta chain was sequenced within a study of T cell responses to AZD1222 COVID-19 vaccine. Overall study findings and caveats: Only six people who got AZD1222 tested seropositive at baseline. Donors were mostly white British, more females; clonal diversity possibly underestimated. Spike-wide coverage was observed for vaccine-associated CD4 TCRs, with dominant responses at 160-218 and 743-854.

With V trimmed by 7 bases and J by 1 base, 10 bases remained unmatched. Per the germline V gene, CDR1 is SNHLY and CDR2 is FYNNEI. This CDR3 is built from 16 residues. Produced via immunoSEQ multiplex PCR; TCRdb's table is partial and in-frame only. The repertoire includes over 110,000 clones, roughly 90% of them detected once, and 1.5% to 2% sits in the top ten. About this clone itself: Its antigen remains unknown.

This chain uses TRBV2 with TRBJ1-5, with 7 bases matching TRBD1. Specimen: peripheral blood, collected 28 days after the second AZD1222 dose. This TCR was recovered from an adult who received the AZD1222 COVID-19 vaccine. This CDR3 reads CASTLRGTESNQPQHF. The DNA for the CDR3 is TGTGCCAGCACCCTTAGGGGGACAGAGAGCAATCAGCCCCAGCATTTT.